This TCR beta chain came from a study of long-term antiretroviral therapy in people with HIV. The overall study: By about a decade, the earliest samples predate the 2015 immediate-ART recommendation. Findings and caveats of the study: Dating from about 2003 to 2018, the blood was possibly obtained under older ART regimens.

Per donor, a minimum of one pre-ART and a minimum of two post-ART PBMC samples were available. Version v3.0 of the immunoSEQ assay was performed at survey level. Researchers set sequencing to target roughly 35,000-55,000 T-cell genomes per sample. Sequencing was performed with immunoSEQ multiplex PCR; in TCRdb, only in-frame clones are kept and a portion is missing. Of around 28,000 clones detected, approximately 93% appear once; the ten largest clones hold approximately 4%. There are 15 residues in the CDR3. V gave up 1 base and J gave up 8 bases; unmatched junction bases: 9. The V gene's germline CDR1 is KGHSH and CDR2 LQKENI. As regards this clone: Antigen specificity is unknown.

The receptor's source is a man younger than 35 with HIV. This chain links TRBV18 with TRBJ1-1; 8 positions match TRBD1. The sequencing used unsorted PBMCs, collected 3.1 years after starting antiretroviral therapy. CDR3 DNA sequence: TGTGCCAGCTCACCACGGGGGGCAGGGGGCATGGAAGCTTTCTTT. Residues: CASSPRGAGGMEAFF.